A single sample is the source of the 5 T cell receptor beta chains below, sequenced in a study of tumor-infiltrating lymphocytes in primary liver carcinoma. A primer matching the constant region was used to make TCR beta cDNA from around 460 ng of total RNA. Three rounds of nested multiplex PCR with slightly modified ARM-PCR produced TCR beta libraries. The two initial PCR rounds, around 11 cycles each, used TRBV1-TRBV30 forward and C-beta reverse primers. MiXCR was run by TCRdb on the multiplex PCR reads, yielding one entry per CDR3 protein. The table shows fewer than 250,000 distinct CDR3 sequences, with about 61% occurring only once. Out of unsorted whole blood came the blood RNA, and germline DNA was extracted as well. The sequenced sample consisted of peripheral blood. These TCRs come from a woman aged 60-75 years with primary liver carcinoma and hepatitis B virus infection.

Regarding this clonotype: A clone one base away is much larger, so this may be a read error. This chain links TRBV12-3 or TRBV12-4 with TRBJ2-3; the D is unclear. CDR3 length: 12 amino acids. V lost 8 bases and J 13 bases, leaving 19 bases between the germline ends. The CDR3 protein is CASAFTLWDEYF. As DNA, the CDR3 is TGTGCCAGCGCTTTTACCCTATGGGATGAGTATTTT.

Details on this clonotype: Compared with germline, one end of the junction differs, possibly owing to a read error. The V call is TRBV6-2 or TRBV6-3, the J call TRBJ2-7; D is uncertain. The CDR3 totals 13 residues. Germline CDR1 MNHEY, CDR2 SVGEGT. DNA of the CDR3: TGTACCAGCAGTTACTCGCCCGCTTACGAGCAGTACTTC. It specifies CTSSYSPAYEQYF.

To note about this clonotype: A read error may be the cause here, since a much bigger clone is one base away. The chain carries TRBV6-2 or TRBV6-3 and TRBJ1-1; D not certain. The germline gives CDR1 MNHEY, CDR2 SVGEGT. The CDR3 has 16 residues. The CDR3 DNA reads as TGTGCCAACAGTTACAGACTGAATCTCATGAACACTGAAGCTTTCTTT. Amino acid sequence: CANSYRLNLMNTEAFF.

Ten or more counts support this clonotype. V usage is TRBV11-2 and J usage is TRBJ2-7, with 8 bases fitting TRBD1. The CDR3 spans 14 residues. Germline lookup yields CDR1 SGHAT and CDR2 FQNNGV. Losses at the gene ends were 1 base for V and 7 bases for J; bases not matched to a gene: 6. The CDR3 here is CASSLVQGAVEQYF. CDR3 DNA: TGTGCCAGCAGCTTAGTTCAGGGGGCAGTTGAGCAGTACTTC. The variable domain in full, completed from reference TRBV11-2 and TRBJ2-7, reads EAGVAQSPRYKIIEKRQSVAFWCNPISGHATLYWYQQILGQGPKLLIQFQNNGVVDDSQLPKDRFSAERLKGVDSTLKIQPAKLEDSAVYLCASSLVQGAVEQYFGPGTRLTVT.

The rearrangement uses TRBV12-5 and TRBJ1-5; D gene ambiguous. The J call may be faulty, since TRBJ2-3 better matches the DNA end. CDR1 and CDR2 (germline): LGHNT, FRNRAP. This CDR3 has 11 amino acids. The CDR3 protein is CASGSGQPQYF. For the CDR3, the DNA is TGTGCTAGTGGTTCGGGTCAGCCTCAGTATTTT.